These 16 T cell receptor beta chains were all obtained from the same sample, sequenced in a study of glioma-infiltrating T cells. Amplification of TCR alpha and beta CDR3 regions from RNA used iRepertoire nested multiplex PCR. TCRdb passed the multiplex PCR reads through MiXCR, listing each CDR3 protein once. The table includes more than 300,000 distinct CDR3 sequences, 41% detected once. The sequenced sample consisted of glioma tissue, nonneoplastic brain tissue, or PBMCs (not recorded which). Receptor source: a human donor with low-grade glioma or glioblastoma, undergoing nonglioma brain surgery, or in good health (not recorded which).

The chain carries TRBV4-1 and TRBJ1-6; 9 nucleotides align to TRBD1. Germline CDR1 is MGHRA and CDR2 is YSYEKL. The CDR3 covers 15 residues. V gave up 5 bases and J gave up 7 bases; unmatched junction bases: 6. The CDR3 spells CASSGGTGRNSPLHF. The CDR3 DNA reads TGCGCCAGCAGCGGTGGGACAGGGCGGAATTCACCCCTCCACTTT.

The chain couples TRBV4-1 to TRBJ2-1, with D tentatively TRBD2 (6 bases). CDR1 is MGHRA, CDR2 YSYEKL, per germline. The V end was cut by 0 bases, the J end by 8 bases, with 14 bases between. The CDR3 has 15 amino acids. In DNA form, the CDR3 reads TGCGCCAGCAGCCAAGACCGGACTATGTATCATGAGCAGTTCTTC. Its translation: CASSQDRTMYHEQFF.

This clonotype was picked up one time. The gene calls are TRBV12-3 or TRBV12-4 and TRBJ2-3, with a possible D match to TRBD1 (6 bases). Between the trimmed V and J ends, which lost 6 bases and 11 bases, there was a span of 15 bases. This CDR3 has 12 amino acids. CDR3 sequence (DNA): TGTGCCAGCAGCCGGGACAAGAATATGCAGTATTTT. It yields the protein CASSRDKNMQYF.

This clonotype was observed a single time. The V call is TRBV7-2, the J call TRBJ1-5; D call uncertain. Germline V gives CDR1 SGHTA, CDR2 FQGNSA. Trimming shortened V by 3 bases and J by 0 bases, and 12 bases separated the two germline ends. The CDR3 runs 16 residues. Here the CDR3 reads CASSFSAGPSNQPQHF. CDR3 nucleotides: TGTGCCAGCAGCTTTTCGGCAGGACCTAGCAATCAGCCCCAGCATTTT.

The rearrangement uses TRBV5-1 and TRBJ1-1; D ambiguous. V was clipped by 1 base and J by 1 base, with 17 bases between them. Germline CDR1 reads SGHRS; CDR2 reads YFSETQ. The CDR3 contains 17 residues. The CDR3 region has the DNA TGCGCCAGCAGCTTGACTTACGGGCGGTCAAAGAACACTGAAGCTTTCTTT. Translating gives CASSLTYGRSKNTEAFF.

V is TRBV20-1 and J is TRBJ2-1; TRBD2 matches 9 bases. CDR1 is DFQATT, CDR2 SNEGSKA, per germline (reference sequence). The CDR3 has 16 residues. V lost 2 bases to trimming and J lost 7 bases; unmatched junction nucleotides: 12. The CDR3 here is CSARNPGTSWGNEQFF. In DNA form, the CDR3 reads TGCAGTGCTAGAAACCCAGGGACTAGCTGGGGGAATGAGCAGTTCTTC.

This clonotype was counted a few times. CDR3 region: CSARNQANTGELFF. CDR3 sequence (DNA): TGCAGTGCTAGAAATCAGGCGAACACCGGGGAGCTGTTTTTT. This rearrangement joins TRBV20-1 to TRBJ2-2, with D hard to call. Germline-derived CDR1 and CDR2 are DFQATT and SNEGSKA (reference sequence). V dropped 2 bases and J dropped 0 bases, with 7 bases sitting between them. There are 14 residues in the CDR3.

This clonotype was detected many times. This sequence joins TRBV6-6 and TRBJ1-1; D is uncertain. Germline V CDR1 and CDR2: MNHNY, SVGAGI (reference sequence). Trimming left V 4 bases short and J 6 bases short, with 3 bases between. This CDR3 comprises 10 residues. The CDR3: CASSSSEAFF. CDR3 DNA: TGTGCCAGCAGTTCCTCTGAAGCTTTCTTT.

The genes are TRBV20-1 and TRBJ2-7, with D possibly TRBD1 on 6 matching bases. Germline V CDR1 and CDR2: DFQATT, SNEGSKA (reference sequence). Deletions cut 1 base from V and 3 bases from J, with 10 bases between. This CDR3 has 13 amino acids. The CDR3 loop reads CSARADSSYEQYF. For the CDR3, the DNA is TGCAGTGCTAGAGCGGACAGTAGCTACGAGCAGTACTTC.

About this clonotype: Possible read error: a much larger clone is one base away. The J gene is TRBJ2-1, the V gene TRBV6-1, with 12 bases lining up with TRBD2. V lost 5 bases, J lost 7 bases, and 3 bases stayed unmatched. From germline, CDR1 is MNHNS and CDR2 SASEGT. CDR3 length equals 14 residues. CDR3 coding DNA: TGTGCCAGCAGTACTAGCGGGGGGTGGAATGAGCAGTTCTTC. Translation: CASSTSGGWNEQFF.

The V and J genes are TRBV7-2 and TRBJ2-5; 9 bases line up with TRBD2. CDR3 length: 14 residues. Per germline, CDR1 SGHTA and CDR2 FQGNSA. V shed 6 bases, J shed 4 bases, and the junction held 6 bases outside the gene matches. CDR3 sequence (DNA): TGTGCCAGCAGACTGGCGGGGGGGTTAGAGACCCAGTACTTC. It yields the protein CASRLAGGLETQYF.

V and J are TRBV6-6 and TRBJ2-3, with 7 nucleotides matching TRBD1. CDR1 and CDR2 from the germline V gene are MNHNY and SVGAGI (reference sequence). After removal of 6 bases from V and 8 bases from J, the junction contained 14 bases not matched to a gene. The CDR3 extends over 15 amino acids. Here the CDR3 reads CASSLQGQTESTQYF. The CDR3 coding sequence is TGTGCCAGCAGCTTACAGGGGCAAACCGAGAGTACGCAGTATTTT.

This clonotype was seen ten or more times. The genes are TRBV6-2 or TRBV6-3 and TRBJ1-1, with TRBD1 matching 7 bases. The J segment lost 6 bases and the V segment lost 6 bases, leaving 7 bases of the junction unmatched. The CDR3 has 13 residues. Germline-derived CDR1 and CDR2 are MNHEY and SVGEGT. In DNA form, the CDR3 reads TGTGCCAGCAGCCTACAGGGGAAGCCTGAAGCTTTCTTT. Its translation: CASSLQGKPEAFF.

This clonotype was seen more than once but under ten times. The genes are TRBV3-1 and TRBJ2-7; 7 bases align to TRBD2. Per germline, CDR1 LGHDT and CDR2 YNNKEL (reference sequence). V shed 1 base and J 6 bases; nucleotides not matched to a gene: 9. The CDR3 length is 15 residues. The CDR3 region is CASSQGRLASREQYF. CDR3 bases: TGTGCCAGCAGCCAAGGGCGACTAGCATCCCGCGAGCAGTACTTC.

The count of this clonotype is one. The chain is built from TRBV28 and TRBJ2-7, with 9 nucleotides matching TRBD1. The CDR3 is made up of 15 amino acids. Trimming removed 4 bases from V and 6 bases from J; junction bases left unmatched: 10. Germline CDR1 reads MDHEN; CDR2 reads SYDVKM. For the CDR3, the DNA is TGTGCCAGCAGTTCGCCGGGACAGGGAACGAGCGAGCAGTACTTC. Translation gives CASSSPGQGTSEQYF.

In this sample, this clonotype turned up a few times. Being one base from a much bigger clone, this may be a read error. The chain joins TRBV20-1 to TRBJ2-3; TRBD2 matches 8 bases. Germline V gene lookup returns CDR1 DFQATT and CDR2 SNEGSKA (reference sequence). The V and J ends lost 0 bases and 4 bases, in that order; junction bases with no gene match: 6. The length of the CDR3 is 15 residues. CDR3 in amino acids: CSARDAGRAPDTQYF. The CDR3 DNA reads TGCAGTGCTAGAGATGCCGGGAGGGCCCCAGATACGCAGTATTTT.